This is a list of T cell receptor beta chains from one sample in a study of blood T cell repertoires in COVID-19. Only in-frame clones appear in the TCRdb table, and some are missing; sequencing was by immunoSEQ multiplex PCR. The table lists a few hundred thousand clones, about 85% of them singletons, with around 4% in the top ten. Material: peripheral blood. These receptors all stem from a woman aged 50 to 60 with active or convalescent COVID-19. CDR3s include the opening cysteine and the closing phenylalanine or tryptophan. The order of the fields is CDR3 protein, CDR3 DNA, V gene, J gene, D gene, clone size. A D gene is named only where the DNA matches it firmly. A clone size is listed for some rows: how often the clone was seen (once, few, many), or a class if it is expanded.

CDR3 protein: CASSLGRLMNTEAFF
CDR3 DNA: TGCGCCAGCAGCTTAGGGAGGCTAATGAACACTGAAGCTTTCTTT
V gene: TRBV5-1
J gene: TRBJ1-1
D gene: .
clone size: once

CDR3 protein: CASSRTRDYGYTF
CDR3 DNA: TGTGCCAGCAGCCGTACGAGGGACTATGGCTACACCTTC
V gene: TRBV5-4
J gene: TRBJ1-2
D gene: .
clone size: .

CDR3 protein: CASSTGLAGVGDTQYF
CDR3 DNA: TGTGCCAGCAGCACGGGACTAGCGGGAGTTGGAGATACGCAGTATTTT
V gene: TRBV4-2
J gene: TRBJ2-3
D gene: TRBD2
clone size: .

CDR3 protein: CASSKPYADEQYF
CDR3 DNA: TGTGCCAGTAGTAAGCCCTATGCGGACGAGCAGTACTTC
V gene: TRBV19
J gene: TRBJ2-7
D gene: .
clone size: .

CDR3 protein: CASSLEGRGVPMGANVLTF
CDR3 DNA: TGTGCCAGCAGCTTAGAGGGGCGCGGGGTCCCCATGGGGGCCAACGTCCTGACTTTC
V gene: TRBV11-2
J gene: TRBJ2-6
D gene: .
clone size: .

CDR3 protein: CASSPPRGQGAGMSNQPQHF
CDR3 DNA: TGTGCCAGCTCACCACCGAGGGGACAGGGGGCGGGCATGAGCAATCAGCCCCAGCATTTT
V gene: TRBV18
J gene: TRBJ1-5
D gene: TRBD1
clone size: .

CDR3 protein: CASNGRDYGNTIYF
CDR3 DNA: TGTGCCAGCAATGGAAGGGACTATGGAAACACCATATATTTT
V gene: TRBV2
J gene: TRBJ1-3
D gene: .
clone size: .

CDR3 protein: CASSPGGDEQYF
CDR3 DNA: TGCGCCAGCAGCCCCGGAGGGGACGAGCAGTACTTC
V gene: TRBV5-1
J gene: TRBJ2-7
D gene: .
clone size: .

CDR3 protein: CASSSGQGIYEQYF
CDR3 DNA: TGCGCCAGCAGCTCAGGACAGGGTATCTACGAGCAGTACTTC
V gene: TRBV5-1
J gene: TRBJ2-7
D gene: TRBD1
clone size: .

CDR3 protein: CASSEVSGGETQYF
CDR3 DNA: TGTGCCAGCAGTGAAGTATCGGGGGGGGAGACCCAGTACTTC
V gene: TRBV2
J gene: TRBJ2-5
D gene: TRBD2
clone size: few

CDR3 protein: CASSLTSGAHNEQFF
CDR3 DNA: TGTGCCAGCAGCTTGACTAGCGGGGCGCACAATGAGCAGTTCTTC
V gene: TRBV7-2
J gene: TRBJ2-1
D gene: TRBD2
clone size: once

CDR3 protein: CSEWGPDTQYF
CDR3 DNA: TGCAGCGAGTGGGGCCCAGATACGCAGTATTTT
V gene: TRBV20-1
J gene: TRBJ2-3
D gene: .
clone size: .

CDR3 protein: CASSLEARGLTEAFF
CDR3 DNA: TGTGCCAGCAGCTTAGAGGCCAGGGGGCTTACTGAAGCTTTCTTT
V gene: TRBV7-8
J gene: TRBJ1-1
D gene: TRBD1
clone size: .

CDR3 protein: CASSGDRTRNF
CDR3 DNA: TGTGCCAGCAGCGGGGACAGGACCAGGAACTTC
V gene: TRBV6-5
J gene: TRBJ2-5
D gene: TRBD1
clone size: .

CDR3 protein: CASSYQGWPSETQYF
CDR3 DNA: TGTGCCAGCAGCTACCAGGGATGGCCTTCAGAGACCCAGTACTTC
V gene: TRBV7-2
J gene: TRBJ2-5
D gene: .
clone size: .

CDR3 protein: CASTPGGEGLPQHF
CDR3 DNA: TGTGCCAGCACCCCCGGGGGGGAAGGTCTGCCCCAGCATTTT
V gene: TRBV28
J gene: TRBJ1-5
D gene: .
clone size: .

CDR3 protein: CASRQGINYGYTF
CDR3 DNA: TGTGCCAGCAGACAGGGGATTAACTATGGCTACACCTTC
V gene: TRBV6-4
J gene: TRBJ1-2
D gene: TRBD1
clone size: .

CDR3 protein: CASNWDSSNYGYTF
CDR3 DNA: TGTGCCAGCAATTGGGACAGTTCTAACTATGGCTACACCTTC
V gene: TRBV5-4
J gene: TRBJ1-2
D gene: TRBD1
clone size: .

CDR3 protein: CASTRGSGANVLTF
CDR3 DNA: TGTGCCAGCACCCGGGGGTCTGGGGCCAACGTCCTGACTTTC
V gene: TRBV6-5
J gene: TRBJ2-6
D gene: .
clone size: .

CDR3 protein: CASSQDPRAGTEAFF
CDR3 DNA: TGCGCCAGCAGCCAAGATCCACGGGCGGGCACTGAAGCTTTCTTT
V gene: TRBV4-1
J gene: TRBJ1-1
D gene: .
clone size: .

CDR3 protein: CASSSESSGGFF
CDR3 DNA: TGTGCCAGCAGCTCAGAAAGTTCGGGAGGGTTCTTC
V gene: TRBV11-2
J gene: TRBJ2-1
D gene: TRBD2
clone size: .

CDR3 protein: CASSLEASGRAEQYF
CDR3 DNA: TGCGCCAGCAGCTTGGAGGCTAGCGGGAGGGCCGAGCAGTACTTC
V gene: TRBV5-1
J gene: TRBJ2-7
D gene: TRBD2
clone size: .

CDR3 protein: CASRVGGPNYGYTF
CDR3 DNA: TGTGCCAGCAGGGTAGGAGGTCCCAACTATGGCTACACCTTC
V gene: TRBV7-9
J gene: TRBJ1-2
D gene: .
clone size: .

CDR3 protein: CASSYLAGGSDTQYF
CDR3 DNA: TGTGCCAGCAGCTACCTAGCGGGAGGGTCAGATACGCAGTATTTT
V gene: TRBV27
J gene: TRBJ2-3
D gene: TRBD2
clone size: .

CDR3 protein: CASSPEKETQYF
CDR3 DNA: TGTGCCAGCAGTCCGGAGAAAGAGACCCAGTACTTC
V gene: TRBV2
J gene: TRBJ2-5
D gene: .
clone size: few

CDR3 protein: CSASTSGISYEQYF
CDR3 DNA: TGCAGCGCATCGACTAGCGGGATCTCCTACGAGCAGTACTTC
V gene: TRBV29-1
J gene: TRBJ2-7
D gene: TRBD2
clone size: few

CDR3 protein: CASATSGRSETQYF
CDR3 DNA: TGTGCCAGTGCCACTAGCGGGAGGTCCGAGACCCAGTACTTC
V gene: TRBV28
J gene: TRBJ2-5
D gene: TRBD2
clone size: few

CDR3 protein: CASSLTGTSESGANVLTF
CDR3 DNA: TGTGCCAGCAGCCTAACCGGGACTAGCGAGTCTGGGGCCAACGTCCTGACTTTC
V gene: TRBV5-6
J gene: TRBJ2-6
D gene: TRBD2
clone size: .

CDR3 protein: CASSPSGVGTETQYF
CDR3 DNA: TGTGCCAGCTCACCCTCGGGGGTGGGGACAGAGACCCAGTACTTC
V gene: TRBV18
J gene: TRBJ2-5
D gene: .
clone size: once

CDR3 protein: CSVEDGSGGVLNEQFF
CDR3 DNA: TGCAGCGTTGAAGATGGATCCGGGGGGGTGCTAAATGAGCAGTTCTTC
V gene: TRBV29-1
J gene: TRBJ2-1
D gene: TRBD2
clone size: .

CDR3 protein: CASSPTRRADYGYTF
CDR3 DNA: TGTGCCAGCAGCCCAACCCGGAGGGCGGACTATGGCTACACCTTC
V gene: TRBV2
J gene: TRBJ1-2
D gene: .
clone size: .

CDR3 protein: CASSGGGALLYGYTF
CDR3 DNA: TGTGCCAGCAGTGGAGGGGGGGCCCTTTTATATGGCTACACCTTC
V gene: TRBV28
J gene: TRBJ1-2
D gene: .
clone size: .

CDR3 protein: CASSLGFGVANEKLFF
CDR3 DNA: TGTGCCAGCAGCTTGGGATTCGGGGTGGCTAATGAAAAACTGTTTTTT
V gene: TRBV5-5
J gene: TRBJ1-4
D gene: .
clone size: .